This record concerns one TCR beta chain sequence. Original processing notes: Reference gene primer amplification gave estimated nucleated cell counts. Data came from immunoSEQ multiplex PCR; TCRdb stores just in-frame clones and leaves some out. D and trimming were read from the DNA, whereas the V and J calls and clone size are those reported in that table. The sample holds over 200,000 clones, 65% to 90% seen once. This record comes from a study of blood T cell repertoires in COVID-19. Across the whole study: The analysed material was cDNA or gDNA that came from T cells, B-cell-depleted T cells, or PBMCs.

Unmatched junction bases numbered 9, after V lost 5 bases and J lost 5 bases. This CDR3 is 17 amino acids long. CDR1 is MNHNY and CDR2 is SVGAGI in the germline V gene (reference sequence). This chain links TRBV6-6 with TRBJ2-3; 14 nucleotides line up with TRBD2. Material: peripheral blood. This sequence originates from a man aged 45-65 years with COVID-19, enrolled during active disease. The chain's CDR3 is CASSPGTSGSRIDTQYF. The CDR3 DNA reads TGTGCCAGCAGTCCCGGGACTAGCGGGAGCAGGATAGATACGCAGTATTTT.